This T cell receptor (beta chain) was identified in a study of cytomegalovirus exposure and HLA in healthy donors. Turning to this clone: Its cognate antigen is unknown.

Study-wide results and limits: Available immune exposure information was restricted to CMV serostatus only. Cytomegalovirus association was listed for 150 or so TCR beta chains. Later, TCR association rates were found to vary by HLA locus, highest for DRB1 and lowest for HLA-C.

The CDR3 is made up of 12 amino acids. Germline V CDR1 and CDR2: MDHEN, SYDVKM. V was clipped by 1 base and J by 10 bases; unmatched bases: 1. 60 Vbeta and 13 Jbeta primers were used in PCR. The data were produced by immunoSEQ multiplex PCR, yet TCRdb's version contains in-frame clones alone and is incomplete. The sample shows 100,000 to 150,000 clones, around 80% of them seen only once. V and J are TRBV28 and TRBJ2-1, with 7 nucleotides matching TRBD2. This TCR derives from a man aged 45-65 years in good health and CMV-seronegative. Specimen: PBMCs. The CDR3 bases are TGTGCCAGCAGTTTATTGGGAGGGGAGCAGTTCTTC. Its translation: CASSLLGGEQFF.